The sequence of this TCR beta chain was determined in a study of shared clonotypes between healthy human individuals. V was trimmed by 4 bases and J by 2 bases, leaving 11 bases between them. Germline V gene lookup returns CDR1 SQVTM and CDR2 ANQGSEA. The CDR3 contains 13 residues. Healthy and HIV-negative, the adult donors had no recent acute infections or vaccinations. The deep-level immunoSEQ assay was used. Template amounts of 300 to 350 ng DNA, approximately 30,000 T cell genomes, were employed in unsorted PBMC replicate PCRs. TCRdb's copy holds only in-frame clones and misses some; the assay was immunoSEQ multiplex PCR. Among 520,000 or so clones listed, 75% to 85% were seen once.

This TCR was recovered from a woman in her thirties or forties in good health. Some clones in this sample may be carry-over from other donors' samples. The sequencing input was PBMCs. The V gene is TRBV29-1, the J gene TRBJ1-2; unclear D gene. As DNA, the CDR3 is TGCAGCGTTGCTATCGACCGCAACTATGGCTACACCTTC. Protein sequence: CSVAIDRNYGYTF. Supplemented by reference TRBV29-1 and TRBJ1-2, the full variable domain reads SAVISQKPSRDICQRGTSLTIQCQVDSQVTMMFWYRQQPGQSLTLIATANQGSEATYESGFVIDKFPISRPNLTFSTLTVSNMSPEDSSIYLCSVAIDRNYGYTFGSGTRLTVV.